This T cell receptor beta chain was obtained from a study of blood T cell repertoires in COVID-19. The repertoire was sequenced with immunoSEQ multiplex PCR; TCRdb's copy has only in-frame clones and lacks some. Among approximately 400,000 clones listed, less than 90% were seen once. J lost 5 bases, V lost 7 bases, and 8 bases had no gene match. From germline, CDR1 is SGHDT and CDR2 YYEEEE. The CDR3 consists of 14 residues. Assignments of participants to cohorts depended upon their own reported clinical history. Symptom resolution, clearance, or two negative PCRs marked donors in Cohort 3 as recovered.

The rearrangement uses TRBV5-6 and TRBJ1-5; 8 bases fit TRBD1. Sequencing was carried out using PBMCs or T cells enriched from blood (not recorded which). The TCR sequence derives from a woman in her forties or fifties who had recovered from COVID-19. The CDR3 is CASSQGAVDQPQHF. The DNA of the CDR3 is TGTGCCAGCTCGCAGGGGGCAGTAGATCAGCCCCAGCATTTT.